This TCR beta chain was observed in a study of post-analysis software for immune sequencing data. Study details: Disease trajectories encompassed relapsing-remitting, secondary progressive and progressive-relapsing multiple sclerosis.

The CDR3 extends over 12 amino acids. Germline CDR1 reads LGHDT; CDR2 reads YNNKEL (reference sequence). V lost 3 bases, J lost 6 bases, and 1 base stayed unmatched. About this clonotype itself: Its cognate antigen is unknown.

The TCR beta cDNA libraries carried unique molecular identifiers. Input amounts of roughly 0.85 to 11 million T cells were used. These gave approximately 500,000 cDNA molecules, so each molecule approximated one T cell. MiXCR, run by TCRdb on the PCR reads, gives a single entry per CDR3 protein. Found here are around 700,000 distinct CDR3 sequences, around 60% of them singletons; the top ten hold roughly 12%. Study-level points and caveats: The F measure placed samples prepared in the same batch into strongly shared clusters. Five TRBV segments, TRBV5-6, TRBV5-1 and TRBV20-1 among them, were found more frequent in patients than controls. Normalized Chao1 diversity was significantly reduced in patients versus controls.

This chain joins TRBV3-1 and TRBJ2-5; 7 nucleotides agree with TRBD1. The TCR comes from a girl aged 2 to 9 with multiple sclerosis. Sequencing used blood. CDR3 coding DNA: TGTGCCAGCAGCCAGACAGGGAAGACCCAGTACTTC. Translation gives CASSQTGKTQYF.